The 31 T cell receptor beta chains below were found in one sample sequenced in a study of cytomegalovirus exposure and HLA in healthy donors. PCR amplification relied on 60 Vbeta primers (plus 13 Jbeta primers). Produced via immunoSEQ multiplex PCR; TCRdb's table is partial and in-frame only. This table holds about 190,000 clones, around nine tenths found once. Sequencing input: PBMCs. These receptors all stem from a woman aged 25 to 45 in good health and CMV-seronegative.

The chain has TRBV9 and TRBJ2-1; 9 bases agree with TRBD2. The germline gives CDR1 SGDLS, CDR2 YYNGEE. CDR3 length: 14 amino acids. The ends lost 0 bases at V and 9 bases at J; junction bases unmatched: 4. The CDR3 sequence is CASSVGGGDGEQFF. CDR3 in DNA: TGTGCCAGCAGCGTAGGCGGGGGGGATGGTGAGCAGTTCTTC. Looking up the rest from reference TRBV9 and TRBJ2-1 gives the full variable domain: DSGVTQTPKHLITATGQRVTLRCSPRSGDLSVYWYQQSLDQGLQFLIQYYNGEERAKGNILERFSAQQFPDLHSELNLSSLELGDSALYFCASSVGGGDGEQFFGPGTRLTVL.

The genes are TRBV28 and TRBJ2-1; 12 bases agree with TRBD2. V lost 6 bases to trimming and J lost 3 bases; unmatched junction nucleotides: 6. The CDR3 has 16 amino acids. In germline, CDR1 is MDHEN, CDR2 SYDVKM. The DNA for the CDR3 is TGTGCCAGCAGCTCCGGGACTAGCGGGTACTACAATGAGCAGTTCTTC. Encoded protein: CASSSGTSGYYNEQFF.

This clone showed up just once. V is TRBV25-1 and J is TRBJ2-2; 8 nucleotides line up with TRBD1. This CDR3 is 17 amino acids long. Germline values: CDR1 MGHDK, CDR2 SYGVNS. V dropped 7 bases and J dropped 1; count of bases not matched to a gene: 11. The CDR3 spells CASNPVSGQGNTGELFF. The CDR3 region has the DNA TGTGCCAGCAACCCGGTCAGCGGACAGGGGAACACCGGGGAGCTGTTTTTT.

This rearrangement joins TRBV19 to TRBJ2-7; weak D call: TRBD2 (7 bases). In germline, CDR1 is LNHDA, CDR2 SQIVND (reference sequence). The CDR3 spans 14 residues. Trimming stripped 9 bases from V and 4 bases from J, with 19 bases between. As DNA, the CDR3 is TGTGCCAGCAGCTTGGGAGGGACACCTTACGAGCAGTACTTC. Its protein product is CASSLGGTPYEQYF.

The V gene is TRBV2, the J gene TRBJ2-7, with 12 bases fitting TRBD2. V lost 8 bases and J lost 2; bases outside the gene matches: 10. The CDR3 spans 16 residues. Germline CDR1 and CDR2: SNHLY and FYNNEI. The CDR3 nucleotides read TGTGCCAGCGGGGGGAAGACTAGCGGGAGTCCCTACGAGCAGTACTTC. It codes for CASGGKTSGSPYEQYF. Full variable domain (rest looked up from reference TRBV2 and TRBJ2-7): EPEVTQTPSHQVTQMGQEVILRCVPISNHLYFYWYRQILGQKVEFLVSFYNNEISEKSEIFDDQFSVERPDGSNFTLKIRSTKLEDSAMYFCASGGKTSGSPYEQYFGPGTRLTVT.

This rearrangement joins TRBV28 to TRBJ2-1; 7 bases align to TRBD1. The CDR3 spans 15 residues. V lost 8 bases, J lost 4 bases, and 11 bases stayed unmatched. Germline values: CDR1 MDHEN, CDR2 SYDVKM. CDR3 amino acids: CASGFTGAQYNEQFF. The CDR3, as DNA: TGTGCCAGCGGGTTCACAGGGGCCCAATACAATGAGCAGTTCTTC.

This chain connects TRBV11-2 to TRBJ2-5; 9 positions match TRBD1. Germline CDR1 reads SGHAT; CDR2 reads FQNNGV. The V gene end was trimmed by 4 bases and the J gene end by 4 bases; junction bases not matched to a gene: 10. CDR3 length equals 16 residues. In nucleotides, the CDR3 is TGTGCCAGCAGCTCACTCATACAGGGGGCGAGAGAGACCCAGTACTTC. This codes for CASSSLIQGARETQYF.

About this clone: The identical CDR3 is also encoded by other nucleotide sequences in the sample. This rearrangement joins TRBV28 to TRBJ2-1, with D possibly matching TRBD2 (5 bases). Per the germline V gene, CDR1 is MDHEN and CDR2 is SYDVKM. The CDR3 sequence is 15 residues long. Trimming pared 8 bases from V and 2 bases from J, leaving 16 bases between. The CDR3 bases are TGTGCCAGCGTCAAAGGAGGCCGGCCCTACAATGAGCAGTTCTTC. It is translated as CASVKGGRPYNEQFF.

The chain has TRBV28 and TRBJ1-5; tentative D call: TRBD1 (6 bases). In germline, CDR1 is MDHEN, CDR2 SYDVKM. CDR3 size: 13 residues. Trimming took 5 bases from V and 5 from J, leaving 10 bases between them. The CDR3 is CASSQGTHQPQHF. The CDR3 DNA is TGTGCCAGCAGTCAGGGGACCCATCAGCCCCAGCATTTT.

This chain uses TRBV29-1 with TRBJ2-5, with 11 nucleotides matching TRBD2. Losses at the gene ends were 7 bases for V and 5 bases for J; bases not matched to a gene: 12. The CDR3 has 15 residues. CDR1 is SQVTM and CDR2 is ANQGSEA in the germline V gene. CDR3 nucleotide sequence: TGCAGCGCCCACCTAGCGGGGGGCCTCCTTGAGACCCAGTACTTC. This gives the protein CSAHLAGGLLETQYF.

The V call is TRBV20-1, the J call TRBJ2-5; D is uncertain. The V gene lost 4 bases and the J gene lost 5 bases, with 8 bases spanning the gap. CDR1 is DFQATT and CDR2 is SNEGSKA in the germline V gene (reference sequence). The CDR3 is 11 amino acids. The chain's CDR3 is CSAKLVETQYF. The CDR3 DNA reads TGCAGTGCTAAATTAGTGGAGACCCAGTACTTC.

V usage is TRBV19 and J usage is TRBJ1-1; weak D call: TRBD1 (6 bases). The V and J ends lost 6 bases and 3 bases respectively, with 14 bases between them. This CDR3 region has 14 residues. Germline loops: CDR1 LNHDA, CDR2 SQIVND (reference sequence). The CDR3 loop reads CASRGDTVYTEAFF. CDR3 sequence (DNA): TGTGCCAGTAGGGGGGACACCGTATACACTGAAGCTTTCTTT.

V usage is TRBV5-1 and J usage is TRBJ2-3, with a weak D call TRBD1 (5 bases). V was clipped by 4 bases and J by 1 base, with 13 bases between them. Germline loops: CDR1 SGHRS, CDR2 YFSETQ. The CDR3 has 15 residues. CDR3 protein: CASSLRTQRTDTQYF. Here the CDR3 DNA reads TGCGCCAGCAGCCTAAGGACACAGCGCACAGATACGCAGTATTTT. Based on the CDR3 plus reference TRBV5-1 and TRBJ2-3, the full variable domain is KAGVTQTPRYLIKTRGQQVTLSCSPISGHRSVSWYQQTPGQGLQFLFEYFSETQRNKGNFPGRFSGRQFSNSRSEMNVSTLELGDSALYLCASSLRTQRTDTQYFGPGTRLTVL.

Of note for this clone: The junction departs from germline at one end; a sequencing error may be responsible. The chain is built from TRBV2 and TRBJ1-2, with TRBD1 matching 8 bases. The CDR3 contains 14 residues. Germline CDR1 is SNHLY and CDR2 is FYNNEI. CDR3 sequence: CASREAGGAWGYTF. CDR3 sequence (DNA): TGTGCCAGCAGAGAAGCAGGGGGCGCTTGGGGCTACACCTTC.

The chain joins TRBV9 to TRBJ2-7; TRBD2 is a possible D gene (6 bases). The germline V gene has CDR1 SGDLS and CDR2 YYNGEE. Trimming shortened V by 4 bases and J by 4 bases, and 21 bases separated the two germline ends. This CDR3 region has 16 residues. CDR3 amino acids: CASSKGLSTQVYEQYF. CDR3 nucleotide sequence: TGTGCCAGCAGCAAGGGACTGTCTACTCAGGTGTACGAGCAGTACTTC. Filled out from reference TRBV9 and TRBJ2-7, the complete variable domain reads DSGVTQTPKHLITATGQRVTLRCSPRSGDLSVYWYQQSLDQGLQFLIQYYNGEERAKGNILERFSAQQFPDLHSELNLSSLELGDSALYFCASSKGLSTQVYEQYFGPGTRLTVT.

The chain couples TRBV13 to TRBJ2-1; no clear D gene. CDR3 length: 13 amino acids. Germline assignment: CDR1 PRHDT and CDR2 FYEKMQ (reference sequence). The V and J ends lost 5 bases and 6 bases respectively, with 11 bases between them. CDR3 loop: CASSHSGGNEQFF. CDR3 DNA: TGTGCCAGCAGCCATTCAGGTGGCAATGAGCAGTTCTTC.

V usage is TRBV5-1 and J usage is TRBJ2-2; D is perhaps TRBD1 (6 bases). The CDR3 sequence is 17 residues long. CDR1 is SGHRS and CDR2 is YFSETQ in the germline V gene. Trimming left V 1 base short and J 5 bases short, with 18 bases between. The DNA of the CDR3 is TGCGCCAGCAGCTTGACCTCCTCAGGGGCCGGAACCGGGGAGCTGTTTTTT. Its translation: CASSLTSSGAGTGELFF.

V gene TRBV2 combines with J gene TRBJ2-3, with D perhaps matching TRBD2 (6 bases). Germline V gene lookup returns CDR1 SNHLY and CDR2 FYNNEI. V lost 6 bases and J lost 7, with 23 bases in between. The CDR3 runs 16 residues. CDR3: CASSRLGTGVGYTQYF. CDR3 DNA sequence: TGTGCCAGCAGCCGGCTCGGGACGGGAGTAGGATATACGCAGTATTTT.

This chain connects TRBV5-4 to TRBJ2-1, with D possibly matching TRBD2 (6 bases). Germline V gene data show CDR1 as SGHNT and CDR2 as YYREEE (reference sequence). V shed 2 bases and J shed 3 bases, with 9 bases lying between them. This CDR3 is built from 14 residues. The CDR3 DNA sequence: TGTGCCAGCAGCTTTCCGGGACTCTACAATGAGCAGTTCTTC. This gives the protein CASSFPGLYNEQFF.

With regard to this clone: Additional DNA sequences in this sample encode the identical CDR3. The chain employs TRBV28 and TRBJ2-7; TRBD2 agrees at 11 bases. V trimming: 1 base; J trimming: 1 base; junction bases outside the gene matches: 3. There are 16 residues in the CDR3. Germline CDR1 is MDHEN and CDR2 is SYDVKM. Here the CDR3 reads CASSLSGLAASYEQYF. CDR3 DNA sequence: TGTGCCAGCAGTTTATCGGGACTAGCGGCATCCTACGAGCAGTACTTC.

The chain combines TRBV28 with TRBJ1-2; 7 nucleotides line up with TRBD1. In germline, CDR1 is MDHEN, CDR2 SYDVKM. CDR3 length: 14 residues. V gave up 1 base and J gave up 6 bases; unmatched junction bases: 5. The CDR3 is CASSLLTGSNGYTF. CDR3 in DNA: TGTGCCAGCAGTTTATTGACAGGGTCTAATGGCTACACCTTC.

This chain uses TRBV7-2 with TRBJ1-5; TRBD1 might be the D (5 bases). The ends were cut back, 5 bases at V and 3 bases at J, with 11 bases in the middle. The V gene's germline CDR1 is SGHTA and CDR2 FQGNSA. This CDR3 comprises 14 residues. The CDR3 DNA sequence: TGTGCCAGCAGCCCGGGGGGAGCCAATCAGCCCCAGCATTTT. It specifies CASSPGGANQPQHF.

The CDR3 DNA sequence: TGTGCCAGCAGTGAAGGGTTGGCCCATCACAGAGCTTTCTTT. This translates into CASSEGLAHHRAFF. The chain links TRBV6-1 to TRBJ1-1, with no clear D. V lost 1 base to trimming and J lost 10 bases, with 16 bases between them. This CDR3 is built from 14 residues. CDR1 is MNHNS, CDR2 SASEGT, per germline.

The rearrangement joins TRBV10-2 to TRBJ2-1; D is perhaps TRBD1 (6 bases). V lost 3 bases, J lost 3 bases, and 21 bases lay in between. The germline V gene has CDR1 WSHSY and CDR2 SAAADI. CDR3 length: 18 residues. The CDR3 loop is CASSDYPLEDSRYNEQFF. The DNA for the CDR3 is TGCGCCAGCAGTGATTATCCGTTAGAGGACAGCCGCTACAATGAGCAGTTCTTC.

CDR3 sequence: CASSSGWTVDTEAFF. In DNA, the CDR3 is TGTGCCAGCAGCTCTGGATGGACAGTGGACACTGAAGCTTTCTTT. V is TRBV5-4 and J is TRBJ1-1; D is possibly TRBD1 (6 bases). This CDR3 comprises 15 residues. Per the germline V gene, CDR1 is SGHNT and CDR2 is YYREEE (reference sequence). V was clipped by 3 bases and J by 3 bases, with 15 bases between them. The full variable domain, rest sourced from reference TRBV5-4 and TRBJ1-1, is ETGVTQSPTHLIKTRGQQVTLRCSSQSGHNTVSWYQQALGQGPQFIFQYYREEENGRGNFPPRFSGLQFPNYSSELNVNALELDDSALYLCASSSGWTVDTEAFFGQGTRLTVV.

The J gene is TRBJ2-4, the V gene TRBV27; D uncertain. The CDR3 covers 11 residues. Trimming pared 2 bases from V and 9 bases from J, leaving 5 bases between. Germline CDR1 is MNHEY and CDR2 is SMNVEV (reference sequence). The CDR3 nucleotides read TGTGCCAGCAGTTTAGGTAGCATTCAGTACTTC. Its protein is CASSLGSIQYF.

This rearrangement joins TRBV10-1 to TRBJ2-2; D remains ambiguous. The germline V gene encodes CDR1 WNHNN and CDR2 SYGVQD (reference sequence). V was pared by 6 bases and J by 3 bases, with 11 bases between. CDR3 length: 14 amino acids. As DNA, the CDR3 is TGCGCCAGCAGCCAAAACTGGTACACCGGGGAGCTGTTTTTT. Amino acid sequence: CASSQNWYTGELFF.

The rearrangement links TRBV29-1 to TRBJ2-1; 10 nucleotides line up with TRBD2. Losses at the gene ends were 6 bases for V and 9 bases for J; bases not matched to a gene: 5. The CDR3 is made up of 12 amino acids. Germline loops: CDR1 SQVTM, CDR2 ANQGSEA. This CDR3 is CSVSSGRVEQFF. The CDR3 region has the DNA TGCAGCGTGTCTAGCGGGAGAGTTGAGCAGTTCTTC.

This clone turned up a few times. V usage is TRBV11-2 and J usage is TRBJ2-4, with 8 bases fitting TRBD2. Looked up from germline, CDR1 is SGHAT and CDR2 is FQNNGV. With V trimmed by 6 bases and J by 7 bases, 8 bases remained unmatched. The CDR3 spans 14 residues. The CDR3 DNA is TGTGCCAGCAGGCCCGGGGGGGTAGTTAACATTCAGTACTTC. Translating gives CASRPGGVVNIQYF.

The CDR3 DNA is TGTGCCAGCAGTTTTGCAGGGTTGGATGGCTACACCTTC. Its protein is CASSFAGLDGYTF. The chain uses TRBV6-5 and TRBJ1-2; the D gene is possibly TRBD1 (5 bases). The V gene lost 4 bases and the J gene lost 6 bases, with 12 bases spanning the gap. The CDR3 has 13 amino acids. Germline V CDR1 and CDR2: MNHEY, SVGAGI.

The V call is TRBV5-5, the J call TRBJ1-2; possible D gene TRBD1, 5 bases. V lost 4 bases and J 5 bases, leaving 15 bases between the germline ends. Germline V CDR1 and CDR2: SGHKS, YYEKEE (reference sequence). The CDR3 runs to 14 residues. DNA of the CDR3: TGTGCCAGCAGCGCAGACAGAAGAACTTATGGCTACACCTTC. Encoded protein: CASSADRRTYGYTF.